A selection of T cell receptor beta chains follows, all from one sample in a study of T cells in Graves' hyperthyroidism and ophthalmopathy. From the multiplex PCR reads, TCRdb called clonotypes with MiXCR, one entry per CDR3 protein. Of 550,000 to 850,000 distinct CDR3 sequences listed, approximately 19% are singletons. The sequencing sample was made of blood. These receptors came from a woman aged 50 to 65 with Graves' hyperthyroidism that later progressed to Graves' ophthalmopathy. CDR3s include the opening cysteine and the closing phenylalanine or tryptophan. The D gene is left open where the match is weak.

D gene,V gene,J gene,CDR3 protein
-,TRBV19,TRBJ1-6,CASSGREGFSPLHF
-,TRBV5-4,TRBJ2-3,CASSFGSGPDTQYF
-,TRBV30,TRBJ2-7,CAWSGGINYEQYF
-,TRBV7-2,TRBJ2-7,CASSLTRSTYEQYF
-,TRBV7-2,TRBJ2-7,CASSLPRASYEQYF
-,TRBV20-1,TRBJ1-3,CSARVPGGGWSGNTIYF
-,TRBV9,TRBJ1-1,CASSARLMGDTEAFF
-,TRBV20-1,TRBJ2-3,CSARRTGTDTQYF
-,TRBV5-1,TRBJ1-2,CASSNSGTAGGYTF
-,TRBV6-5,TRBJ2-7,CASSSSKPYEQYF